Below, 5 T cell receptor beta chains from the same sample are listed, as sequenced in a study of blood T cell repertoires in COVID-19. Assay: immunoSEQ multiplex PCR; the TCRdb copy retains only in-frame clones and omits some. The sample holds approximately 170,000 clones; around 90% are singletons and the top ten take around 2.5%. What was sequenced was peripheral blood. These receptor sequences come from a woman aged 80 or older with COVID-19, enrolled during active disease.

In its sample, this clone was seen once. CDR3 coding DNA: TGTGCCACCAGCAGAGGCGGCCCGAACACCGGGGAGCTGTTTTTT. Translated, it gives CATSRGGPNTGELFF. The chain joins TRBV15 to TRBJ2-2; D gene uncertain. Germline V gene lookup returns CDR1 LNHNV and CDR2 YYDKDF (reference sequence). This CDR3 region has 15 residues. The ends were cut back, 1 base at V and 0 bases at J, with 6 bases in the middle.

The chain joins TRBV7-3 to TRBJ1-2; 8 nucleotides match TRBD1. CDR1 and CDR2 from the germline V gene are SGHTA and FQGTGA. This CDR3 spans 14 amino acids. Germline trimming cut 5 bases from V and 2 bases from J; bases unmatched to any gene: 4. CDR3 DNA: TGTGCCAGCAGCGAACAGGGGGGAAACTATGGCTACACCTTC. It translates to CASSEQGGNYGYTF. The full variable domain, completed using reference TRBV7-3 and TRBJ1-2, is GAGVSQTPSNKVTEKGKYVELRCDPISGHTALYWYRQSLGQGPEFLIYFQGTGAADDSGLPNDRFFAVRPEGSVSTLKIQRTERGDSAVYLCASSEQGGNYGYTFGSGTRLTVV.

The chain combines TRBV29-1 with TRBJ1-2; D not resolved. The ends were cut back, 6 bases at V and 4 bases at J, with 12 bases in the middle. The CDR3 is 12 residues long. CDR1 is SQVTM and CDR2 is ANQGSEA in the germline V gene. CDR3 amino acids: CSVRTAGYGYTF. The CDR3, as DNA: TGCAGCGTCCGCACCGCGGGCTATGGCTACACCTTC.

This clone appeared a single time. This sequence joins TRBV7-8 and TRBJ1-1; 12 positions match TRBD1. The CDR3 loop spans 14 amino acids. The V segment lost 7 bases and the J segment 11 bases; nucleotides outside the gene matches: 11. CDR1 and CDR2 (germline): SGHVS, FQNEAQ. CDR3 bases: TGTGCCAGCACCCCGGGACAGGGGGCCCAAAGGGCTTTCTTT. Translated: CASTPGQGAQRAFF.

This clone was counted a few times. This chain uses TRBV5-6 with TRBJ2-7; TRBD1 matches 9 bases. CDR3 length: 13 amino acids. The germline gives CDR1 SGHDT, CDR2 YYEEEE. The CDR3 coding sequence is TGTGCCAGCAGCTACGGAAGGGACAGGGACCTAGACGTC. Amino acids: CASSYGRDRDLDV.